The clone carrying this T cell receptor (beta chain) was seen only a few times. Its antigen remains unknown. The entry originates in a study of PD-1 blockade in classical Hodgkin lymphoma. Study-wide background: Treatment was intravenous nivolumab, 3 mg/kg every 2 weeks, until progression. Findings of the study overall: Newly diagnosed and completely responding patients shared comparable baseline diversity. Reports described newly diagnosed patients as having lower baseline TCR diversity than healthy donors.

Assay: immunoSEQ multiplex PCR; the TCRdb copy retains only in-frame clones and omits some. There are under 25,000 clones in the sample; around three quarters occur only once, and around 40% lies in the top ten. Time point denoted: cycle 4 day 1 (C4D1), after less than seven weeks of nivolumab. All the patients suffered relapse after autologous stem cell transplantation, and brentuximab vedotin exposure differed. Complete response, partial response or progressive disease constituted the best responses recorded. This CDR3 spans 16 amino acids. Germline-derived CDR1 and CDR2 are GTSNPN and SVGIG (reference sequence). Trimming removed 0 bases from V and 6 bases from J; junction bases left unmatched: 13.

The receptor was isolated from a human donor with classical Hodgkin lymphoma. Sequencing used peripheral blood mononuclear cells (PBMCs), obtained before the fourth cycle of nivolumab. This chain connects TRBV30 to TRBJ1-1, with 7 bases identical to TRBD1. CDR3 nucleotide sequence: TGTGCCTGGAGTGTGAACAGGGGAAGGGGGCCCCCTGAAGCTTTCTTT. Translated, it gives CAWSVNRGRGPPEAFF.